These 30 T cell receptor beta chains share one sample of origin, sequenced in a study of T-cell reconstitution after alpha-beta-depleted transplantation in children (dated by TCRdb to 2015 to 2016). The library relied on PCR. The sequencer was an Illumina HiSeq 2500. TCR library preparation used molecular barcoding, with unique molecular identifiers applied to normalize quantification of the TCRbeta repertoire. The public sequencing data were trimmed at Q25 with fastp and processed into clonotypes with MiXCR by TCRdb, which kept only in-frame beta chains. Every CDR3 protein is listed once, alongside the most common genes and DNA of its rows. In all, the sample holds roughly 150,000 distinct CDR3 sequences, and approximately 12% of those were seen once. In total, the top ten clones hold about 12% of the sample. The sample's treatment or condition label, decoded: allogeneic hematopoietic cell transplantation with graft depleted of TCRalphabeta T cells and CD19 B cells.

The specimen was PBMCs, collected before TCRalphabeta/CD19-depleted stem cell transplant. The receptor set was obtained from a boy aged 2 to 10 with acute myeloid leukemia, due to receive a stem cell transplant.

As regards this clonotype: A much larger clone lies one base from this, so it may be a read error. V usage is TRBV6-1 and J usage is TRBJ2-7, with unresolved D. CDR3 length: 14 residues. Germline V lookup: CDR1 MNHNS, CDR2 SASEGT. CDR3: CASISDRQHYEQSF. The CDR3 coding sequence is TGTGCCAGCATAAGTGATCGGCAGCACTACGAGCAGTCCTTC.

There are many counts of this clonotype. The V call is TRBV7-8, the J call TRBJ1-1, with D tentatively TRBD1 (6 bases). CDR3 length: 17 amino acids. Per germline, CDR1 SGHVS and CDR2 FQNEAQ. V was clipped by 5 bases and J by 7 bases, with 26 bases between them. As DNA, the CDR3 is TGTGCCAGCAGCACCACGGTCATGCGGCAGGGGTCCGATGAAGCTTTCTTT. This translates into CASSTTVMRQGSDEAFF. The full variable domain, rest sourced from reference TRBV7-8 and TRBJ1-1, is GAGVSQSPRYKVAKRGQDVALRCDPISGHVSLFWYQQALGQGPEFLTYFQNEAQLDKSGLPSDRFFAERPEGSVSTLKIQRTQQEDSAVYLCASSTTVMRQGSDEAFFGQGTRLTVV.

This clonotype came up many times. V gene TRBV14 combines with J gene TRBJ2-7; the D gene is possibly TRBD2 (6 bases). The CDR3 extends over 15 amino acids. Trimming stripped 4 bases from V and 4 bases from J, with 17 bases between. Germline V lookup: CDR1 SGHDN, CDR2 FVKESK. The CDR3 nucleotides read TGTGCCAGCAGCCCCCTAGGGCGGGATGGGTACGAGCAGTACTTC. Encoded protein: CASSPLGRDGYEQYF.

This clonotype has a count of ten or more. V gene TRBV7-3 combines with J gene TRBJ2-1, with 9 bases fitting TRBD1. Germline trimming cut 5 bases from V and 6 bases from J; bases unmatched to any gene: 8. CDR1 is SGHTA and CDR2 is FQGTGA in the germline V gene. The CDR3 has 15 residues. Written as DNA, the CDR3 is TGTGCCAGCAGCCCCCAAGGGACAGGGCCCAATGAGCAGTTCTTC. This sequence encodes CASSPQGTGPNEQFF.

This clonotype was observed many times. This chain links TRBV7-9 with TRBJ1-1; D is undetermined. Trimming pared 5 bases from V and 7 bases from J, leaving 8 bases between. The CDR3 is made up of 11 amino acids. CDR1 and CDR2 from the germline V gene are SEHNR and FQNEAQ (reference sequence). The CDR3: CASSPLLEAFF. Written as DNA, the CDR3 is TGTGCCAGCAGCCCATTGCTTGAAGCTTTCTTT.

This clonotype appeared many times. This chain joins TRBV5-1 and TRBJ2-1; D possibly corresponds to TRBD2 (5 bases). Trimming removed 6 bases at V and 0 bases at J, with 16 bases between. Germline V gives CDR1 SGHRS, CDR2 YFSETQ. This CDR3 region has 16 residues. The CDR3 reads CASTPMGVGSYNEQFF. In nucleotides, the CDR3 is TGCGCCAGCACCCCTATGGGAGTAGGCTCCTACAATGAGCAGTTCTTC.

J is TRBJ2-3 and V is TRBV20-1, with 11 positions matching TRBD2. The CDR3 consists of 16 residues. Germline CDR1 is DFQATT and CDR2 is SNEGSKA (reference sequence). The ends lost 4 bases at V and 6 bases at J; junction bases unmatched: 12. In nucleotides, the CDR3 is TGCAGTGCTACCGTACCACTAGCGGGAGAAGAGGATACGCAGTATTTT. Residues: CSATVPLAGEEDTQYF.

This clonotype has at least ten counts. The V call is TRBV3-1, the J call TRBJ1-1, with D uncertain. With 0 bases removed from V and 4 bases from J, the gap between germline ends came to 9 bases. This CDR3 region has 14 residues. Germline V gene sequence: CDR1 LGHDT, CDR2 YNNKEL (reference sequence). CDR3 coding DNA: TGTGCCAGCAGCCAAGAGGTCGGAGCCACTGAAGCTTTCTTT. Translating it yields CASSQEVGATEAFF.

This clonotype was recorded many times. The genes are TRBV27 and TRBJ2-5, with D unclear. CDR3 length: 14 amino acids. The V end was cut by 2 bases, the J end by 0 bases, with 7 bases between. The germline V gene has CDR1 MNHEY and CDR2 SMNVEV (reference sequence). DNA of the CDR3: TGTGCCAGCAGTTTACCCCCGTACCAAGAGACCCAGTACTTC. It specifies CASSLPPYQETQYF.

This clonotype was recorded at least ten times. The chain combines TRBV7-9 with TRBJ2-3; D remains ambiguous. The CDR3 consists of 12 residues. V lost 3 bases and J lost 2, with 3 bases in between. The germline CDR1 and CDR2 sequences are SEHNR and FQNEAQ (reference sequence). DNA for the CDR3: TGTGCCAGCAGCTTGATCACAGATACGCAGTATTTT. It is translated as CASSLITDTQYF.

This clonotype was seen many times. This chain links TRBV3-1 with TRBJ1-3, with 9 bases identical to TRBD1. There are 17 residues in the CDR3. The germline V gene has CDR1 LGHDT and CDR2 YNNKEL (reference sequence). Trimming took 4 bases from V and 0 from J; bases not matched to a gene: 7. The CDR3 region has the DNA TGTGCCAGCAGCCCAACAGGACAGGGGCTCTCTGGAAACACCATATATTTT. It specifies CASSPTGQGLSGNTIYF.

Details on this clonotype: A read error may be the cause here, since a much bigger clone is one base away. In DNA, the CDR3 is TGTGCCAGCAGTTTTAATGCGGGAGGCTACGAGCAGTACTTC. Protein: CASSFNAGGYEQYF. The chain recombines TRBV27 with TRBJ2-7; 8 bases agree with TRBD2. Trimming took 3 bases from V and 3 from J; bases not matched to a gene: 4. The CDR3 has 14 amino acids. CDR1 and CDR2 from the germline V gene are MNHEY and SMNVEV (reference sequence).

This clonotype showed up many times. The chain recombines TRBV5-1 with TRBJ1-1; weak D call: TRBD1 (6 bases). There are 14 residues in the CDR3. V dropped 5 bases and J dropped 1 base, with 12 bases sitting between them. Germline V lookup: CDR1 SGHRS, CDR2 YFSETQ. In DNA, the CDR3 is TGCGCCAGCAGTATACAGGGAGAGAACACTGAAGCTTTCTTT. This translates into CASSIQGENTEAFF.

This clonotype was observed at least ten times. The rearrangement uses TRBV20-1 and TRBJ2-7; 7 bases match TRBD2. The ends lost 5 bases at V and 3 bases at J; junction bases unmatched: 4. In germline, CDR1 is DFQATT, CDR2 SNEGSKA (reference sequence). The CDR3 length is 12 residues. The CDR3 is CSASRGSYEQYF. As DNA, the CDR3 is TGCAGTGCTTCCCGCGGGAGCTACGAGCAGTACTTC.

This clonotype was seen repeatedly, ten times or more. The chain has TRBV2 and TRBJ1-2, with 7 bases lining up with TRBD1. V shed 5 bases, J shed 6 bases, and the junction held 3 bases outside the gene matches. Germline V lookup: CDR1 SNHLY, CDR2 FYNNEI. The CDR3 is made up of 12 amino acids. CDR3 protein: CASSKGADGYTF. CDR3 sequence (DNA): TGTGCCAGCAGTAAGGGGGCAGATGGCTACACCTTC.

This clonotype was found many times. The chain couples TRBV5-1 to TRBJ2-5; TRBD2 aligns across 9 bases. The ends lost 2 bases at V and 2 bases at J; junction bases unmatched: 22. Germline V gene data show CDR1 as SGHRS and CDR2 as YFSETQ. CDR3 length: 21 amino acids. Here the CDR3 DNA reads TGCGCCAGCAGCTTCTTTACGGGCGGCGGGAGGGCCACTTTCGATCAAGAGACCCAGTACTTC. This encodes CASSFFTGGGRATFDQETQYF.

As regards this clonotype: Since a much larger clone is just one base distant, this may be a read error. The CDR3 reads CASSESDYWELYF. The CDR3 DNA reads TGTGCCAGCAGTGAATCGGACTACTGGGAGCTGTACTTC. V is TRBV6-1 and J is TRBJ2-7; a weak D match, TRBD2 (6 bases). Germline V lookup: CDR1 MNHNS, CDR2 SASEGT. The CDR3 is 13 amino acids.

At least ten counts were recorded for this clonotype. As DNA, the CDR3 is TGTGCCAGCAGCCAAGGAATCCCGCCCCATGAGCAGTTCTTC. Encoded protein: CASSQGIPPHEQFF. The chain uses TRBV4-2 and TRBJ2-1; D remains unclear. CDR3 length: 14 residues. In germline, CDR1 is LGHNA, CDR2 YNFKEQ. Trimming removed 1 base from V and 8 bases from J, with 12 bases in between.

This clonotype was observed many times. The rearrangement links TRBV6-5 to TRBJ2-2; 9 positions agree with TRBD2. V gave up 4 bases and J gave up 6 bases; unmatched junction bases: 6. Germline loops: CDR1 MNHEY, CDR2 SVGAGI. This CDR3 has 15 residues. CDR3 protein: CASSSLAGEAGELFF. The DNA of the CDR3 is TGTGCCAGCAGTTCCTTAGCGGGAGAGGCCGGGGAGCTGTTTTTT.

This clonotype was observed many times. The rearrangement links TRBV7-9 to TRBJ2-5; D is unclear. Trimming shortened V by 4 bases and J by 2 bases, and 11 bases separated the two germline ends. The CDR3 totals 14 residues. The germline gives CDR1 SEHNR, CDR2 FQNEAQ (reference sequence). DNA for the CDR3: TGTGCCAGCAGCTCCCGACAAATTCAAGAGACCCAGTACTTC. Its protein is CASSSRQIQETQYF.

The sample holds many counts of this clonotype. The chain couples TRBV15 to TRBJ1-5, with D unresolved. Trimming removed 1 base at V and 0 bases at J, with 7 bases between. This CDR3 contains 15 residues. Germline-derived CDR1 and CDR2 are LNHNV and YYDKDF (reference sequence). The CDR3 protein is CATSRGRYSNQPQHF. The CDR3 bases are TGTGCCACCAGCAGAGGCAGGTATAGCAATCAGCCCCAGCATTTT.

This clonotype was recorded many times. This chain connects TRBV6-5 to TRBJ2-5; D is unclear. CDR1 MNHEY and CDR2 SVGAGI come from the germline V gene. Trimming took 0 bases from V and 4 from J, leaving 9 bases between them. CDR3 length: 14 amino acids. In nucleotides, the CDR3 is TGTGCCAGCAGTTACTCGAAACGAGGAGAGACCCAGTACTTC. Residues: CASSYSKRGETQYF.

This clonotype was counted ten times or more. The chain employs TRBV5-1 and TRBJ2-5; 12 bases are a match to TRBD2. This CDR3 contains 16 residues. J lost 5 bases, V lost 4 bases, and 9 bases had no gene match. Germline CDR1 reads SGHRS; CDR2 reads YFSETQ. CDR3 nucleotide sequence: TGCGCCAGCAGCGTACCTAGCGGGGGGGCCATGGAGACCCAGTACTTC. As protein: CASSVPSGGAMETQYF.

As for this clonotype: A much larger clone differs from this one at a single base, so this may be a read error. The V call is TRBV7-2, the J call TRBJ2-1; D is undetermined. Looked up from germline, CDR1 is SGHTA and CDR2 is FQGNSA. The CDR3 is 12 amino acids. CDR3 in DNA: TGTGCCAGCAGCTTCCTTAACAATGTGCAGTTCTTC. This translates into CASSFLNNVQFF.

This clonotype was seen a few times. The chain couples TRBV7-9 to TRBJ1-2; D is perhaps TRBD1 (6 bases). The CDR3 contains 12 residues. V lost 4 bases to trimming and J lost 8 bases, with 11 bases between them. Germline lookup yields CDR1 SEHNR and CDR2 FQNEAQ (reference sequence). The CDR3 sequence is CASSSRRGGYTF. In DNA, the CDR3 is TGTGCCAGCAGCTCTCGCAGGGGCGGCTACACCTTC.

This clonotype was observed many times. CDR3 sequence (DNA): TGTGCCACCAGTGATCCGACAGAGCGCGGGGAGCTGTTTTTT. Residues: CATSDPTERGELFF. The chain links TRBV24-1 to TRBJ2-2, with a tentative D call TRBD1 (5 bases). Per the germline V gene, CDR1 is KGHDR and CDR2 is SFDVKD. V was trimmed by 3 bases and J by 7 bases, leaving 11 bases between them. The CDR3 covers 14 residues.

Many counts were recorded for this clonotype. The chain carries TRBV28 and TRBJ1-6; 8 bases line up with TRBD1. Germline CDR1 reads MDHEN; CDR2 reads SYDVKM. V shed 5 bases, J shed 8 bases, and the junction held 17 bases outside the gene matches. The CDR3 sequence is 18 residues long. DNA of the CDR3: TGTGCCAGCAGTCCCTCTTTCTTGGTACAGGGGGTAGATTCACCCCTCCACTTT. The encoded protein is CASSPSFLVQGVDSPLHF. Based on the CDR3 plus reference TRBV28 and TRBJ1-6, the full variable domain is DVKVTQSSRYLVKRTGEKVFLECVQDMDHENMFWYRQDPGLGLRLIYFSYDVKMKEKGDIPEGYSVSREKKERFSLILESASTNQTSMYLCASSPSFLVQGVDSPLHFGNGTRLTVT.

In its sample, this clonotype was seen many times. The chain employs TRBV10-3 and TRBJ2-1; maybe TRBD1 (6 bases). V lost 5 bases to trimming and J lost 7 bases, with 18 bases between them. Germline CDR1 reads ENHRY; CDR2 reads SYGVKD. The CDR3 contains 15 residues. The CDR3 sequence is CAISSSGTWANEQFF. The CDR3 DNA is TGTGCCATCAGTTCCTCGGGGACATGGGCGAATGAGCAGTTCTTC.

This clonotype was picked up many times. The chain links TRBV29-1 to TRBJ2-1; 8 bases map to TRBD2. Germline lookup yields CDR1 SQVTM and CDR2 ANQGSEA. V was clipped by 2 bases and J by 7 bases; unmatched bases: 4. The CDR3 has 13 amino acids. CDR3 nucleotides: TGCAGCGTTGAACCAGCGGGAGAGAATGAGCAGTTCTTC. Translating gives CSVEPAGENEQFF.

At least ten counts were recorded for this clonotype. This chain joins TRBV11-1 and TRBJ2-3; 12 bases line up with TRBD2. The CDR3 covers 17 residues. The germline V gene has CDR1 SGHAT and CDR2 FQDESV (reference sequence). V shed 3 bases and J 1 base; nucleotides not matched to a gene: 5. The CDR3 region has the DNA TGTGCCAGCAGCTTCGGTCGGACTAGCGGGGGCACAGATACGCAGTATTTT. Amino acids: CASSFGRTSGGTDTQYF.